This T cell receptor beta chain was retrieved from a study of technical replicates of blood from a handful of donors. This clone was seen only a few times. Clones were sequenced by immunoSEQ multiplex PCR, and TCRdb holds only the in-frame ones, with some missing. The repertoire holds around 100,000 clones, with 95% to 96% as singletons. Per germline, CDR1 LNHDA and CDR2 SQIVND (reference sequence). The ends were cut back, 9 bases at V and 7 bases at J, with 21 bases in the middle. The CDR3 is made up of 14 amino acids. This chain uses TRBV19 with TRBJ1-1; no reliable D call. The receptor's source is a human donor in good health. Material: T cells isolated from PBMCs. CDR3 sequence reads: CASLAGLWGDEAFF. In DNA, the CDR3 is TGTGCCAGCCTTGCGGGGTTATGGGGAGATGAAGCTTTCTTT. The whole variable domain, filled in from reference TRBV19 and TRBJ1-1, reads DGGITQSPKYLFRKEGQNVTLSCEQNLNHDAMYWYRQDPGQGLRLIYYSQIVNDFQKGDIAEGYSVSREKKESFPLTVTSAQKNPTAFYLCASLAGLWGDEAFFGQGTRLTVV.